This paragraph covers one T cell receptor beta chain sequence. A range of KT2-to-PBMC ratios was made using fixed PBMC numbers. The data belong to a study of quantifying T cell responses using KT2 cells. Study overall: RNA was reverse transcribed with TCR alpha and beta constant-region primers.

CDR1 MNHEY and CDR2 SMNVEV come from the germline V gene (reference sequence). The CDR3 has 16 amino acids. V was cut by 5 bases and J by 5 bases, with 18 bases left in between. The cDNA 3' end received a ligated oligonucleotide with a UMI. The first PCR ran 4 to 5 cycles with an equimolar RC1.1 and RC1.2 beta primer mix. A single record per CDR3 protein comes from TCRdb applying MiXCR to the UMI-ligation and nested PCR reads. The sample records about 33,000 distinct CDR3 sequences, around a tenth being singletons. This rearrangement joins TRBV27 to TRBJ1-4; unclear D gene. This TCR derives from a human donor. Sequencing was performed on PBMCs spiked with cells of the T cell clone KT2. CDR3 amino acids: CASSPRGGPVNEKLFF. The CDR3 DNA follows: TGTGCCAGCAGTCCCCGGGGAGGCCCGGTGAATGAAAAACTGTTTTTT.